The T cell receptor (beta chain) under discussion was sequenced for a study of blood T cell repertoires in COVID-19. Across the study: COVID-19 samples, acute and convalescent, were from the United States, Italy and Spain. PBMCs, B-cell-depleted T cells, or T cells provided the cDNA or gDNA that made up the material.

Trimming pared 5 bases from V and 3 bases from J, leaving 8 bases between. Per the germline V gene, CDR1 is GTSNPN and CDR2 is SVGIG (reference sequence). The length of the CDR3 is 12 residues. Study processing details: Using reference gene primer amplification, nucleated cell counts were estimated. Here immunoSEQ multiplex PCR was the method, and the copy in TCRdb shows in-frame clones only, minus some. V, J and clone size derive from that table, while D and trimming were established from the DNA sequence. Of some 240,000 clones in the sample, 80% to 90% were seen once. This clonotype was obtained from a woman between 40 and 50 years old who had recovered from COVID-19. The material sequenced was peripheral blood. V is TRBV30 and J is TRBJ1-3; D uncertain. The CDR3 sequence: CAWAGDGNTIYF. In DNA, the CDR3 is TGTGCCTGGGCCGGGGATGGAAACACCATATATTTT. The full variable domain, with the rest looked up from reference TRBV30 and TRBJ1-3, is SQTIHQWPATLVQPVGSPLSLECTVEGTSNPNLYWYRQAAGRGLQLLFYSVGIGQISSEVPQNLSASRPQDRQFILSSKKLLLSDSGFYLCAWAGDGNTIYFGEGSWLTVV.